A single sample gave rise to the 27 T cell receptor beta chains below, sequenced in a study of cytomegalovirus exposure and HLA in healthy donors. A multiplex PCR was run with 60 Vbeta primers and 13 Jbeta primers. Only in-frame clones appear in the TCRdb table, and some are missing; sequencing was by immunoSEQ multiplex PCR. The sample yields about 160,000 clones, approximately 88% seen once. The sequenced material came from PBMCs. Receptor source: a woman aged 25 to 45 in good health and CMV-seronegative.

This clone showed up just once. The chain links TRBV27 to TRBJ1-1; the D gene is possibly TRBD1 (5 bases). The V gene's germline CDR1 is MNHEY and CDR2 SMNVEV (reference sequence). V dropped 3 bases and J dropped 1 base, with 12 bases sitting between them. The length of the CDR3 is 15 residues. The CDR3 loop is CASSFQGTRNTEAFF. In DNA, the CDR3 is TGTGCCAGCAGTTTTCAGGGAACGAGGAACACTGAAGCTTTCTTT.

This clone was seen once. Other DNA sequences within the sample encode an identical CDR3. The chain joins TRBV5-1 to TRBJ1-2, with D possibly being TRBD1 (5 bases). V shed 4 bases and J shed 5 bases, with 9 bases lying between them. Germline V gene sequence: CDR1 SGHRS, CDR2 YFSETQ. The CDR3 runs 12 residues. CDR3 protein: CASSPGGYGYTF. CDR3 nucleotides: TGCGCCAGCAGCCCCGGGGGGTATGGCTACACCTTC.

The CDR3 reads CASSVDAGGYNEQFF. CDR3 in DNA: TGTGCCAGCAGCGTAGATGCGGGGGGGTACAATGAGCAGTTCTTC. The chain couples TRBV9 to TRBJ2-1, with 9 bases aligning to TRBD2. CDR3 length: 15 residues. In germline, CDR1 is SGDLS, CDR2 YYNGEE. J gave up 4 bases and V 0 bases, and 2 bases lay outside the gene matches.

The CDR3 loop is CASGDRGYGYTF. Written as DNA, the CDR3 is TGTGCCAGCGGGGACAGGGGATATGGCTACACCTTC. The chain employs TRBV9 and TRBJ1-2, with 10 bases aligning to TRBD1. Germline V gives CDR1 SGDLS, CDR2 YYNGEE. The CDR3 has 12 residues. V shed 7 bases, J shed 5 bases, and the junction held 2 bases outside the gene matches.

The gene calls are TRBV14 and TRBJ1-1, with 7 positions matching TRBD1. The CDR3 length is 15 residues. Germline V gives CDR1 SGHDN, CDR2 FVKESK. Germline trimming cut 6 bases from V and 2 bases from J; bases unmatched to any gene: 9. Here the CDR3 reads CASRLGQALNTEAFF. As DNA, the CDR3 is TGTGCCAGCAGGCTTGGACAGGCTCTAAACACTGAAGCTTTCTTT.

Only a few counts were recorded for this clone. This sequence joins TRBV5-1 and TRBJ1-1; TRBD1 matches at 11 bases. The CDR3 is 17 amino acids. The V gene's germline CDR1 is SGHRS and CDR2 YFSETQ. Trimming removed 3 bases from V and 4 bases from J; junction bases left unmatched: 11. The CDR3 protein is CASSSYGQGAPGTEAFF. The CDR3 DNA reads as TGCGCCAGCAGCTCATATGGACAGGGGGCGCCGGGCACTGAAGCTTTCTTT.

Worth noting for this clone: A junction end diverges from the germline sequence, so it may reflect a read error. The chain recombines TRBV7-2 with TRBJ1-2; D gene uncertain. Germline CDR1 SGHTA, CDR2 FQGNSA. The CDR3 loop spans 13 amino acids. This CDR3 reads CASSFQVGYGCTF. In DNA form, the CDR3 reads TGTGCCAGCAGCTTTCAGGTCGGCTATGGCTGCACCTTC.

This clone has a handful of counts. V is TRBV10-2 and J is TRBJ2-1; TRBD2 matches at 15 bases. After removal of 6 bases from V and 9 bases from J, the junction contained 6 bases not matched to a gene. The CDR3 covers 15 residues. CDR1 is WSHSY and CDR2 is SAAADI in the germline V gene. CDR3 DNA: TGCGCCAGCAGAAGGACTAGCGGGAGGGGTGGTGAGCAGTTCTTC. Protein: CASRRTSGRGGEQFF.

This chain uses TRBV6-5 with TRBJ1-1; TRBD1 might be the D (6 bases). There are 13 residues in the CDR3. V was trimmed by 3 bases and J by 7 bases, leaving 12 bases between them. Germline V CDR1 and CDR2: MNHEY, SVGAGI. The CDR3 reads CASSYRSGDEAFF. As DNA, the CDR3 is TGTGCCAGCAGTTATAGATCAGGGGATGAAGCTTTCTTT.

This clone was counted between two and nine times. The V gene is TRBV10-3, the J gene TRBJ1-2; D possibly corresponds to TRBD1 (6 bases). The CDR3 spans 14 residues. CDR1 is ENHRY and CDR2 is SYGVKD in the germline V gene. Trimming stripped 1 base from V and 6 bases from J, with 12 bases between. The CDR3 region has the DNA TGTGCCATCAGTGAGTGGCAGGGGAGGGATGGCTACACCTTC. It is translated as CAISEWQGRDGYTF.

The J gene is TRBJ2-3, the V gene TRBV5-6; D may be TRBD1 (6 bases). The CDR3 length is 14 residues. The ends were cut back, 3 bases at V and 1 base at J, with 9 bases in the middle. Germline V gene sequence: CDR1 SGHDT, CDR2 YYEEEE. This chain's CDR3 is CASSSDSRTDTQYF. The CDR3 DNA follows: TGTGCCAGCAGCTCGGACAGTCGCACAGATACGCAGTATTTT.

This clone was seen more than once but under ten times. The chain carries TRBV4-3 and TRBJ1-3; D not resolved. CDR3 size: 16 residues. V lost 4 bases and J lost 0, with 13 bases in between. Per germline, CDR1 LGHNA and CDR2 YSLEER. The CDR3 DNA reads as TGCGCCAGCAGCCCCGCTGGAGTTGGCTCTGGAAACACCATATATTTT. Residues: CASSPAGVGSGNTIYF.

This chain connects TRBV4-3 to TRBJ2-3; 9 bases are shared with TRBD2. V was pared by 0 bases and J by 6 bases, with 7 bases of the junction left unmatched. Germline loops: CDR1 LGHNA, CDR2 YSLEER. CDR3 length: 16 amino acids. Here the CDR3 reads CASSQEWAGGPDTQYF. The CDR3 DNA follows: TGCGCCAGCAGCCAAGAATGGGCGGGGGGGCCCGATACGCAGTATTTT.

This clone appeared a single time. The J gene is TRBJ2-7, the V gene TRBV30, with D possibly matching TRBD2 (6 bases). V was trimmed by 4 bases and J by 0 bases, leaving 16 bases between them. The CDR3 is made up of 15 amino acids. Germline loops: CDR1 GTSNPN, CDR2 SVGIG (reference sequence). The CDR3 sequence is CAWNGAGPSSYEQYF. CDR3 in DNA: TGTGCCTGGAATGGAGCGGGCCCGAGCTCCTACGAGCAGTACTTC.

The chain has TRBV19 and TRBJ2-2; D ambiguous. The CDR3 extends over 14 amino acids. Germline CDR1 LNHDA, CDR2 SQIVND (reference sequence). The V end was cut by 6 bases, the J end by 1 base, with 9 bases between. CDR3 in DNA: TGTGCCAGTAGCGGTACCCAGAACACCGGGGAGCTGTTTTTT. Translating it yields CASSGTQNTGELFF.

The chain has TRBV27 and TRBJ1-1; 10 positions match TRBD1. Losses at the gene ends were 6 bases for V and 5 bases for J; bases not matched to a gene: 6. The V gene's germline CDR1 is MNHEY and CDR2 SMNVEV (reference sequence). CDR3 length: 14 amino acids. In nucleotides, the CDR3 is TGTGCCAGCAGAGCAGACAGGGGGCTGACTGAAGCTTTCTTT. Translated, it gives CASRADRGLTEAFF.

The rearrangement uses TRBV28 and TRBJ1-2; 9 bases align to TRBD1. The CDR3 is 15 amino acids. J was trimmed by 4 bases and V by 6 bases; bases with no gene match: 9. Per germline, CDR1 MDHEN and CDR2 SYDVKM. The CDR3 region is CASSLTGGFIYGYTF. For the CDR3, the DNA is TGTGCCAGCAGCCTTACAGGGGGCTTCATCTATGGCTACACCTTC.

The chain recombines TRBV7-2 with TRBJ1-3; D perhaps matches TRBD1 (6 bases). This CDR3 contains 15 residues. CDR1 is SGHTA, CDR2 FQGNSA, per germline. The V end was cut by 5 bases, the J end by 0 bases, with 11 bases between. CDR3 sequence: CASSRKGDSGNTIYF. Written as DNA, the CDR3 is TGTGCCAGCAGCCGCAAGGGGGACTCTGGAAACACCATATATTTT.

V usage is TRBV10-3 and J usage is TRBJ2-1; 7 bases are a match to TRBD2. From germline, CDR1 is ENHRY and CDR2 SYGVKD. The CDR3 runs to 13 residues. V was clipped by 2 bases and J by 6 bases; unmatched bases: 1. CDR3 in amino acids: CAISEGRANEQFF. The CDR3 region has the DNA TGTGCCATCAGTGAGGGGAGGGCCAATGAGCAGTTCTTC.

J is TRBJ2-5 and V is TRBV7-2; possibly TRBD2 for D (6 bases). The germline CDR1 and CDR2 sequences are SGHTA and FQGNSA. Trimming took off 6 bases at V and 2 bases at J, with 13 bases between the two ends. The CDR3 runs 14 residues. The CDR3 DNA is TGTGCCAGCAGGTACGGGACTGCACAAGAGACCCAGTACTTC. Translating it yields CASRYGTAQETQYF.

CDR3 nucleotides: TGTGCCAGCAGTATGGGACTAGCGGGAGGGCCCCTCTCCTACAATGAGCAGTTCTTC. As protein: CASSMGLAGGPLSYNEQFF. The J gene is TRBJ2-1, the V gene TRBV28, with 16 bases fitting TRBD2. The V gene's germline CDR1 is MDHEN and CDR2 SYDVKM. Germline trimming cut 5 bases from V and 0 bases from J; bases unmatched to any gene: 7. The CDR3 is 19 residues long.

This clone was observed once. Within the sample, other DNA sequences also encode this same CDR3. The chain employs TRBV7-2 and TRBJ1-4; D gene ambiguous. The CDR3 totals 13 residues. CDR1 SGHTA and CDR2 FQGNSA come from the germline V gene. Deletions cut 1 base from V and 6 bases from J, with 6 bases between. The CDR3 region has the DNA TGTGCCAGCAGCTTAGGAGGAGATGAAAAACTGTTTTTT. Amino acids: CASSLGGDEKLFF.

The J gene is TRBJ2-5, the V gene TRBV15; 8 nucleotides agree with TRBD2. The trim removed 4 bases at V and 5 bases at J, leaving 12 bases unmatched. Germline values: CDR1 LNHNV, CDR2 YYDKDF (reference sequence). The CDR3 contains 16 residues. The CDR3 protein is CATSTVSGIGRETQYF. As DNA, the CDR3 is TGTGCCACCAGCACCGTTAGCGGGATAGGTAGGGAGACCCAGTACTTC. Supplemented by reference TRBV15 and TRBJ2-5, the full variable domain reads DAMVIQNPRYQVTQFGKPVTLSCSQTLNHNVMYWYQQKSSQAPKLLFHYYDKDFNNEADTPDNFQSRRPNTSFCFLDIRSPGLGDTAMYLCATSTVSGIGRETQYFGPGTRLLVL.

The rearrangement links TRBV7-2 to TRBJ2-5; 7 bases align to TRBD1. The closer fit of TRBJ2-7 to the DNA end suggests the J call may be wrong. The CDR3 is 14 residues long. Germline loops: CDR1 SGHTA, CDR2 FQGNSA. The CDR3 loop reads CASSLQRGRYEQYF. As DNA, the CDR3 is TGTGCCAGCAGCTTACAAAGGGGGCGGTACGAGCAGTACTTC.

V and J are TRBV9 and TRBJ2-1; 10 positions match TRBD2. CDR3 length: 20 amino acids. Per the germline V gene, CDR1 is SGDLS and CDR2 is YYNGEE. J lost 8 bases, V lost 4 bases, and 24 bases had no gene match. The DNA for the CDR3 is TGTGCCAGCAGCAAGGAAGTGGGGGTGTGGAGCGGGAGGGCCTCTGATGAGCAGTTCTTC. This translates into CASSKEVGVWSGRASDEQFF.

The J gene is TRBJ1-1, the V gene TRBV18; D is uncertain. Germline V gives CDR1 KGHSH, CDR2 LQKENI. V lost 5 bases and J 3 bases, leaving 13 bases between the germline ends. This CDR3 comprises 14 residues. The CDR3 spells CASSTKQEYTEAFF. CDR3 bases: TGTGCCAGCTCAACTAAACAAGAATACACTGAAGCTTTCTTT.

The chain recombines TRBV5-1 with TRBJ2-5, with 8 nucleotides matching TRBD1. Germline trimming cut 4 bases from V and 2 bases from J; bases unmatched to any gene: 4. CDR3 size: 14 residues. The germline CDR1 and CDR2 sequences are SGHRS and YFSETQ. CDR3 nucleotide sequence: TGCGCCAGCAGCCCGGGGACAGGACAAGAGACCCAGTACTTC. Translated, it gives CASSPGTGQETQYF.